Listed below are T cell receptor beta chains from one sample, sequenced in a study of early T cells in non-severe SARS-CoV-2 infection. TCRdb reprocessed the 5' RACE reads with MiXCR, giving one entry per CDR3 protein. The sample consists of fewer than 40,000 distinct CDR3 sequences, approximately 6.9% of them appearing once. Sequenced material: whole blood, taken at baseline. Receptors originate from an adult who was a healthcare worker with PCR-confirmed SARS-CoV-2 infection or an uninfected control (not recorded which). Both conserved end residues are part of each CDR3. The order of the fields is V gene, J gene, clone size, D gene, CDR3 protein, CDR3 DNA. The D gene is left open where the match is weak. The size entry is marked missing in some rows and otherwise reads once, few, many or a size class.

TRBV7-2	TRBJ2-1	few	TRBD2	CASSFLAGVGNEQFF	TGTGCCAGCAGCTTCCTAGCGGGAGTAGGCAATGAGCAGTTCTTC
TRBV6-6	TRBJ2-3	few	TRBD2	CASTRLAGGSDTQYF	TGTGCCAGCACCCGGCTAGCGGGAGGGTCAGATACGCAGTATTTT
TRBV19	TRBJ2-5	many	TRBD2	CASSIRLAGGQETQYF	TGTGCCAGTAGTATTCGTCTAGCGGGAGGACAAGAGACCCAGTACTTC
TRBV20-1	TRBJ1-2	many	.	CSASPPENYGYTF	TGCAGTGCTAGCCCCCCGGAGAACTATGGCTACACCTTC
TRBV29-1	TRBJ1-4	.	.	CSVELPGSRGEKLFF	TGCAGCGTTGAATTGCCAGGCTCCCGAGGTGAAAAACTGTTTTTT
TRBV6-5	TRBJ2-2	.	.	CASTPGTRFTGELFF	TGTGCCAGCACGCCCGGGACAAGGTTCACCGGGGAGCTGTTTTTT
TRBV20-1	TRBJ2-3	.	TRBD1	CSARDRGRTDTQYF	TGCAGTGCTAGAGACAGGGGGCGGACAGATACGCAGTATTTT
TRBV4-3	TRBJ2-3	many	.	CASSQGASHTDTQYF	TGCGCCAGCAGCCAAGGAGCTAGTCACACAGATACGCAGTATTTT
TRBV19	TRBJ1-4	many	.	CASTETGTRGEKLFF	TGTGCCAGTACCGAAACCGGGACCCGAGGTGAAAAACTGTTTTTT
TRBV2	TRBJ1-4	few	.	CASSPKGGEKLFF	TGTGCCAGCAGCCCAAAGGGGGGTGAAAAACTGTTTTTT
TRBV10-3	TRBJ1-4	few	.	CAIAPGQNEKLFF	TGTGCCATCGCGCCCGGACAGAATGAAAAACTGTTTTTT
TRBV4-3	TRBJ2-4	few	.	CASSAGRLAKNIQYF	TGCGCCAGCAGCGCGGGCAGATTAGCCAAAAACATTCAGTACTTC
TRBV24-1	TRBJ2-1	many	TRBD2	CATSDLRHGLAGLNEQFF	TGTGCCACCAGTGATTTGCGTCACGGACTAGCGGGATTAAATGAGCAGTTCTTC
TRBV4-1	TRBJ2-6	.	.	CASSHPGPVGANVLTF	TGCGCCAGCAGCCACCCCGGGCCGGTAGGGGCCAACGTCCTGACTTTC
TRBV12-3/TRBV12-4	TRBJ2-7	.	.	CASSVYEQYF	TGTGCCAGCAGTGTTTACGAGCAGTACTTC
TRBV4-2	TRBJ1-6	few	.	CASSIKDRETRSPLHF	TGTGCCAGCAGCATAAAGGACAGAGAAACACGTTCACCCCTCCACTTT
TRBV7-2	TRBJ2-5	few	.	CASSQSYYPPSEETQYF	TGTGCCAGCAGCCAATCCTATTATCCCCCCTCTGAAGAGACCCAGTACTTC
TRBV5-6	TRBJ2-5	many	.	CASSWGDASKSETQYF	TGTGCCAGCAGCTGGGGGGACGCCTCCAAGTCGGAGACCCAGTACTTC
TRBV12-3/TRBV12-4	TRBJ1-2	many	.	CASSPTGRVGHGYTF	TGTGCCAGCAGTCCGACGGGACGCGTTGGACATGGCTACACCTTC
TRBV15	TRBJ1-1	few	TRBD1	CATSRDRGAMNTEAFF	TGTGCCACCAGCAGAGACAGGGGGGCGATGAACACTGAAGCTTTCTTT
TRBV19	TRBJ2-2	many	.	CASSSYRGTGELFF	TGTGCCAGTAGTAGCTACCGGGGCACCGGGGAGCTGTTTTTT
TRBV7-2	TRBJ1-5	.	TRBD1	CASSFTGATGDQPQHF	TGTGCCAGCAGCTTCACAGGGGCCACGGGGGATCAGCCCCAGCATTTT
TRBV7-2	TRBJ2-3	many	TRBD2	CASSLRAGGYTDTQYF	TGTGCCAGCAGCTTAAGGGCGGGAGGGTACACAGATACGCAGTATTTT
TRBV12-3/TRBV12-4	TRBJ2-5	few	TRBD2	CAIGLAGVAETQYF	TGTGCCATCGGACTAGCGGGAGTCGCTGAGACCCAGTACTTC
TRBV9	TRBJ2-3	many	TRBD2	CASSVGTSGSGADTQYF	TGTGCCAGCAGCGTAGGGACTAGCGGGAGTGGGGCAGATACGCAGTATTTT
TRBV20-1	TRBJ1-1	.	TRBD1	CSAREEDRGFAEAFF	TGCAGTGCTAGAGAGGAGGACAGGGGTTTTGCTGAAGCTTTCTTT
TRBV5-1	TRBJ2-7	medium-sized	.	CASSSRTADYEQYF	TGCGCCAGCAGCTCACGGACAGCAGACTACGAGCAGTACTTC
TRBV7-2	TRBJ2-3	.	TRBD2	CASSLGLAGGPDTQYF	TGTGCCAGCAGCTTAGGACTAGCGGGAGGCCCGGATACGCAGTATTTT
TRBV7-6	TRBJ2-1	many	TRBD2	CASSLVPSGYNEQFF	TGTGCCAGCAGCTTAGTCCCTAGCGGTTACAATGAGCAGTTCTTC
TRBV2	TRBJ1-5	few	.	CAISEEINQPQHF	TGTGCCATTTCAGAAGAGATAAATCAGCCCCAGCATTTT
TRBV2	TRBJ2-7	.	.	CASRTQLVQYF	TGTGCCAGCAGGACGCAGCTGGTGCAGTACTTC
TRBV19	TRBJ2-7	few	TRBD1	CASSPPRQGPTYEQYF	TGTGCCAGTAGCCCCCCCCGACAGGGACCCACCTACGAGCAGTACTTC
TRBV20-1	TRBJ1-2	few	TRBD1	CSARDRTNYGYTF	TGCAGTGCGAGGGACAGGACCAACTATGGCTACACCTTC
TRBV24-1	TRBJ2-1	few	TRBD2	CATSDRRGLAGGPNEQFF	TGTGCCACCAGTGATCGCCGCGGACTAGCGGGAGGGCCGAATGAGCAGTTCTTC
TRBV20-1	TRBJ1-5	many	.	CSAKTGNQPQHF	TGCAGTGCGAAGACGGGGAATCAGCCCCAGCATTTT
TRBV7-2	TRBJ2-3	.	TRBD2	CASSLSGKGTDTQYF	TGTGCCAGCAGCTTAAGCGGGAAGGGCACAGATACGCAGTATTTT
TRBV4-3	TRBJ2-3	many	TRBD2	CASSQDGTSGRRDTQYF	TGCGCCAGCAGCCAAGATGGGACTAGCGGGAGAAGAGATACGCAGTATTTT
TRBV18	TRBJ1-6	.	.	CASSRLGDSYNSPLHF	TGTGCCAGCTCACGTTTGGGAGACTCCTATAATTCACCCCTCCACTTT
TRBV6-4	TRBJ2-1	few	.	CASSDSVGLDYNEQFF	TGTGCCAGCAGTGACTCAGTTGGCCTAGACTACAATGAGCAGTTCTTC
TRBV19	TRBJ2-1	few	TRBD2	CASSIVSGTSGYNEQFF	TGTGCCAGTAGTATAGTATCCGGGACTAGCGGATACAATGAGCAGTTCTTC
TRBV6-2/TRBV6-3	TRBJ2-7	.	.	CASSYFVDTEPYEQYF	TGTGCCAGCAGTTACTTTGTAGACACCGAGCCTTACGAGCAGTACTTC
TRBV29-1	TRBJ2-2	many	TRBD1	CSAGTGSTGELFF	TGCAGCGCCGGGACAGGTAGCACCGGGGAGCTGTTTTTT
TRBV6-5	TRBJ2-5	many	.	CASRNTREGRETQYF	TGTGCCAGCAGGAACACTCGAGAGGGGCGGGAGACCCAGTACTTC
TRBV9	TRBJ1-5	few	.	CASSVGYIGNQPQHF	TGTGCCAGCAGCGTAGGGTACATCGGGAATCAGCCCCAGCATTTT
TRBV12-3/TRBV12-4	TRBJ2-3	many	.	CASSAALVRADTQYF	TGTGCCAGCAGTGCCGCTCTAGTGAGGGCAGATACGCAGTATTTT
TRBV6-1	TRBJ2-4	many	TRBD1	CASSGTGVGKNIQYF	TGTGCCAGCAGCGGGACAGGGGTCGGCAAAAACATTCAGTACTTC
TRBV13	TRBJ1-2	few	.	CASSSESVRGLNYGYTF	TGTGCCAGCAGCTCAGAATCGGTCAGGGGTTTGAACTATGGCTACACCTTC
TRBV20-1	TRBJ1-5	many	TRBD1	CSARTTGVSNQPQHF	TGCAGTGCTAGGACAACAGGGGTCTCTAATCAGCCCCAGCATTTT
TRBV20-1	TRBJ1-3	many	.	CSARDRSRGLSSGNTIYF	TGCAGTGCTAGAGATCGTAGTAGGGGCTTATCCTCTGGAAACACCATATATTTT
TRBV20-1	TRBJ2-3	many	.	CSASSVADTQYF	TGCAGTGCTAGCTCGGTGGCAGATACGCAGTATTTT
TRBV15	TRBJ1-4	.	.	CATSIGLHEKLFF	TGTGCCACCAGCATCGGGCTTCATGAAAAACTGTTTTTT